These T cell receptor beta chains were read from a single sample in a study of T cell clones after liver transplantation. Sequencing used immunoSEQ multiplex PCR; TCRdb keeps in-frame clones, though not all of them. The sample lists about 120,000 clones; 90% were seen once. The sequencing here drew on CD4+ T cells from blood, taken 12 months after liver transplant. These receptors came from a human patient who received a liver transplant. Some of these T cells may belong to the graft donor. CDR3s include the opening cysteine and the closing phenylalanine or tryptophan. A D gene is named only where the DNA matches it firmly. Rows may omit the clone size; those that give it use once, few, many or a size class.

d_call,j_call,cdr3_length,clone_size,v_call,cdr3_nt,cdr3_aa
-,TRBJ2-2,13,-,TRBV18,TGTGCCAGCTCAACAGGGTACACCGGGGAGCTGTTTTTT,CASSTGYTGELFF
-,TRBJ1-1,12,-,TRBV25-1,TGTGCCAGCAGTGACTGGGGCCGAGGAGCTTTCTTT,CASSDWGRGAFF
-,TRBJ2-5,14,-,TRBV4-2,TGTGCCAGCAGCCTCGGACTGGGGGAGGAGACCCAGTACTTC,CASSLGLGEETQYF
TRBD2,TRBJ2-5,14,-,TRBV5-1,TGCGCCAGCAGGGTAGCGGGAGTTGAAGAGACCCAGTACTTC,CASRVAGVEETQYF
TRBD2,TRBJ2-2,17,-,TRBV7-2,TGTGCCAGCAGCTTAGTTCCGGGAGGGGAACGCACCGGGGAGCTGTTTTTT,CASSLVPGGERTGELFF
-,TRBJ1-1,13,-,TRBV5-6,TGTGCCAGCAGCTTGCCCAGAAACACTGAAGCTTTCTTT,CASSLPRNTEAFF
-,TRBJ2-5,13,-,TRBV5-4,TGTGCCAGCAGCTTGTACGACAGAGAGACCCAGTACTTC,CASSLYDRETQYF
TRBD1,TRBJ2-7,15,-,TRBV6-1,TGTGCCAGCAGTGCCTGGACAGGGGCGTCCTACGAGCAGTACTTC,CASSAWTGASYEQYF
-,TRBJ2-7,16,-,TRBV11-2,TGTGCCAGCAGCTTAGCTGTCGCCCTGAGCTCCTACGAGCAGTACTTC,CASSLAVALSSYEQYF
-,TRBJ1-1,14,-,TRBV30,TGTGCCTGGAGTCCTCGGACAGCGAACGCTGAAGCTTTCTTT,CAWSPRTANAEAFF
-,TRBJ1-1,13,-,TRBV19,TGTGCCAGTAGTCGGACAGTGAACACTGAAGCTTTCTTT,CASSRTVNTEAFF
-,TRBJ2-7,13,-,TRBV28,TGTGCCAGCACCACAGGGGAGGGCTACGAGCAGTACTTC,CASTTGEGYEQYF
-,TRBJ2-7,14,-,TRBV9,TGTGCCAGCAGCGTAGGGCAGGGGAGGTACGAGCAGTACTTC,CASSVGQGRYEQYF
-,TRBJ1-4,12,-,TRBV6-5,TGTGCCAGCCGCTCAACTAATGAAAAACTGTTTTTT,CASRSTNEKLFF
TRBD1,TRBJ1-1,18,-,TRBV18,TGTGCCAGCTCACCACTTCCTTGGACAGGGGGGTTTGGCACTGAAGCTTTCTTT,CASSPLPWTGGFGTEAFF
-,TRBJ1-4,16,-,TRBV5-1,TGCGCCAGCAGCCGCCTCGGGGGCCGGGGTAATGAAAAACTGTTTTTT,CASSRLGGRGNEKLFF
-,TRBJ2-1,16,-,TRBV12-5,TGTGCTAGTGGTACCTCGGTGGGGGGCACCTACAATGAGCAGTTCTTC,CASGTSVGGTYNEQFF
TRBD2,TRBJ2-3,15,-,TRBV4-3,TGCGCCAGCAGCCAAGAGGGACTAAGCACAGATACGCAGTATTTT,CASSQEGLSTDTQYF
-,TRBJ2-7,15,-,TRBV5-1,TGCGCCAGCAGCTTGGGACAGGCGTTTTCCTACGAGCAGTACTTC,CASSLGQAFSYEQYF
-,TRBJ2-7,17,once,TRBV7-8,TGTGCCAGCAGACGGGGTGGGACTTCGAGGTATGGATACGAGCAGTACTTC,CASRRGGTSRYGYEQYF
TRBD1,TRBJ2-2,17,few,TRBV28,TGTGCCAGCAGTTTATGGAGTTTGGACAGGGGACCCGGGGAGCTGTTTTTT,CASSLWSLDRGPGELFF
-,TRBJ2-3,16,-,TRBV9,TGTGCCAGCAGCGTAGGCTTGGGAGGGGGTACAGATACGCAGTATTTT,CASSVGLGGGTDTQYF
-,TRBJ2-1,13,few,TRBV7-3,TGTGCCAGCAGCTTATCCTCTAGGAATGAGCAGTTCTTC,CASSLSSRNEQFF
-,TRBJ2-1,18,-,TRBV30,TGTGCCTGGAGTCCCTCCGACGGCCGAGGGAGGTCCTACAATGAGCAGTTCTTC,CAWSPSDGRGRSYNEQFF
-,TRBJ1-1,14,many,TRBV27,TGTGCCAGCAGTCCTCCACAGGGTTTCGCTGAAGCTTTCTTT,CASSPPQGFAEAFF
-,TRBJ1-3,15,-,TRBV5-1,TGCGCCAGCAGCTTAGGCCCGGGCCGGGGAAACACCATATATTTT,CASSLGPGRGNTIYF
TRBD1,TRBJ1-1,16,-,TRBV5-1,TGCGCCAGCAGCTCCCCCAGGGGGGGGCTGAACACTGAAGCTTTCTTT,CASSSPRGGLNTEAFF
-,TRBJ1-3,14,once,TRBV5-1,TGCGCCAGCAGCTCCGCTAGCCCTGGAAACACCATATATTTT,CASSSASPGNTIYF
TRBD1,TRBJ2-3,15,-,TRBV4-3,TGCGCCAGCAGCCAAGGGAACAGGGGTGCAGATACGCAGTATTTT,CASSQGNRGADTQYF
-,TRBJ1-2,16,-,TRBV2,TGTGCCAGCAGTGGAGTTGGCAGTCGACCCTACTATGGCTACACCTTC,CASSGVGSRPYYGYTF
TRBD1,TRBJ1-2,19,-,TRBV5-4,TGTGCCAGCAGCTTGGCCTTCAGGGGACAGGGCCCCTCGGGCTATGGCTACACCTTC,CASSLAFRGQGPSGYGYTF
-,TRBJ2-7,13,-,TRBV7-9,TGTGCCAGCAGCTTAGGGGATGTCCACGAGCAGTACTTC,CASSLGDVHEQYF
TRBD1,TRBJ1-3,15,-,TRBV7-9,TGTGCCAGCAGCCCGAGGACAGGGGGAGGAAACACCATATATTTT,CASSPRTGGGNTIYF
TRBD2,TRBJ2-1,16,-,TRBV5-1,TGCGCCAGCAGCTCAACTAGCGGGAGTTCCTACAATGAGCAGTTCTTC,CASSSTSGSSYNEQFF
-,TRBJ1-1,14,-,TRBV28,TGTGCCAGCATCCCCCAGAGGAGGAACACTGAAGCTTTCTTT,CASIPQRRNTEAFF
-,TRBJ1-1,13,once,TRBV6-4,TGTGCCAGCAGTGGGCAGCCGGGCACTGAAGCTTTCTTT,CASSGQPGTEAFF
TRBD1,TRBJ2-7,15,-,TRBV2,TGTGCCAGCGGTCTTAGCGACCCAGGGGGCGACGAGCAGTACTTC,CASGLSDPGGDEQYF